These 17 T cell receptor beta chains came from one sample sequenced in a study of beta chain features in type 1 diabetes. All of the isolated RNA was reverse transcribed, so expressed TCRB transcripts were sequenced. Some clones are missing from TCRdb's copy, which holds only in-frame ones; the method was immunoSEQ multiplex PCR. Of 550,000 to 850,000 clones detected, around an eighth appear once; the ten largest clones hold about 0.02%. Study-level points and caveats: Within each of all four CD4+ subsets, Type 1 diabetes patients had TCRB CDR3s that were moderately but significantly shorter.

Their antigens are not known. Input material: naive CD4+ T cells from blood. These receptors came from a man younger than 35 with type 1 diabetes.

V is TRBV10-3 and J is TRBJ2-7, with D perhaps matching TRBD1 (6 bases). The V end lost 8 bases, the J end lost 1 base, and 9 bases lay between the germline ends. The germline gives CDR1 ENHRY, CDR2 SYGVKD. This CDR3 is 12 amino acids long. The CDR3 is CAIGGRSYEQYF. DNA for the CDR3: TGTGCCATCGGGGGCAGATCCTACGAGCAGTACTTC.

A few counts support this clone. The CDR3 nucleotides read TGTGCCTGGAGTAAGAGGAACACCGGGGAGCTGTTTTTT. Residues: CAWSKRNTGELFF. The gene calls are TRBV30 and TRBJ2-2; no reliable D call. The CDR3 contains 13 residues. The germline V gene encodes CDR1 GTSNPN and CDR2 SVGIG (reference sequence). Trimming shortened V by 2 bases and J by 1 base, and 5 bases separated the two germline ends.

This clone showed up just a few times. The V and J genes are TRBV6-1 and TRBJ1-2, with 8 bases matching TRBD1. Germline values: CDR1 MNHNS, CDR2 SASEGT. V was pared by 2 bases and J by 3 bases, with 8 bases of the junction left unmatched. The CDR3 is 16 amino acids. CDR3 in amino acids: CASSEPSTGEYYGYTF. The CDR3 region has the DNA TGTGCCAGCAGTGAACCTTCGACAGGGGAGTACTATGGCTACACCTTC.

V gene TRBV28 combines with J gene TRBJ1-1; D unresolved. This CDR3 region has 12 residues. Germline V lookup: CDR1 MDHEN, CDR2 SYDVKM. V was clipped by 7 bases and J by 8 bases, with 14 bases between them. Written as DNA, the CDR3 is TGTGCCAGCACGCTAACATATACCGAAGCTTTCTTT. Amino acids: CASTLTYTEAFF.

Of note for this clone: A junction end diverges from the germline sequence, so it may reflect a read error. V is TRBV20-1 and J is TRBJ2-3; 8 bases align to TRBD2. The CDR3 contains 11 residues. Germline V gene sequence: CDR1 DFQATT, CDR2 SNEGSKA (reference sequence). Here the CDR3 reads CSARDLRGALW. CDR3 DNA sequence: TGCAGTGCTAGAGATTTGCGGGGGGCCCTCTGG.

The chain joins TRBV11-2 to TRBJ1-3, with D possibly being TRBD1 (5 bases). CDR1 SGHAT and CDR2 FQNNGV come from the germline V gene. The CDR3 has 15 residues. With 5 bases removed from V and 7 bases from J, the gap between germline ends came to 18 bases. This CDR3 reads CASSKDRTFGNTIYF. The DNA of the CDR3 is TGTGCCAGCAGCAAAGACAGAACCTTTGGGAACACCATATATTTT. Full variable domain (rest looked up from reference TRBV11-2 and TRBJ1-3): EAGVAQSPRYKIIEKRQSVAFWCNPISGHATLYWYQQILGQGPKLLIQFQNNGVVDDSQLPKDRFSAERLKGVDSTLKIQPAKLEDSAVYLCASSKDRTFGNTIYFGEGSWLTVV.

This clone has a handful of counts. The genes are TRBV10-3 and TRBJ1-3; D gene unclear. Germline CDR1 ENHRY, CDR2 SYGVKD. The CDR3 contains 15 residues. V was pared by 3 bases and J by 1 base, with 10 bases between. CDR3 loop: CAISELRTSGNTIYF. The CDR3 region has the DNA TGTGCCATCAGTGAACTGAGAACATCTGGAAACACCATATATTTT.

This clone was found a few times. This chain connects TRBV11-2 to TRBJ2-3; D is unclear. The CDR3 is made up of 15 amino acids. The V end was cut by 4 bases, the J end by 1 base, with 12 bases between. Germline values: CDR1 SGHAT, CDR2 FQNNGV. CDR3 loop: CASSSLKGGTDTQYF. The CDR3 DNA is TGTGCCAGCAGCTCCCTTAAGGGTGGCACAGATACGCAGTATTTT.

The chain couples TRBV4-1 to TRBJ1-3; D gene unclear. Trimming left V 0 bases short and J 2 bases short, with 17 bases between. This CDR3 has 18 residues. Germline-derived CDR1 and CDR2 are MGHRA and YSYEKL. CDR3 in DNA: TGCGCCAGCAGCCAAGAAAAGAAGGGTAAGGGTCCTGGAAACACCATATATTTT. Its translation: CASSQEKKGKGPGNTIYF.

This clone was found a few times. For the CDR3, the DNA is TGCAGCTACCCTAGTGGGGCTAGCGGGGATATAGATACGCAGTATTTT. Translation: CSYPSGASGDIDTQYF. The chain is built from TRBV29-1 and TRBJ2-3; 9 nucleotides match TRBD2. Trimming removed 8 bases from V and 5 bases from J; junction bases left unmatched: 17. The CDR3 consists of 16 residues. CDR1 is SQVTM, CDR2 ANQGSEA, per germline.

On this clone itself: The sample holds other DNA sequences that translate to the same CDR3. This chain links TRBV29-1 with TRBJ1-1; D gene unclear. Germline CDR1 and CDR2: SQVTM and ANQGSEA. V lost 5 bases to trimming and J lost 0 bases, with 10 bases between them. This CDR3 region has 13 residues. The CDR3, as DNA: TGCAGCGTTTCGGGCAGAATGAACACTGAAGCTTTCTTT. It translates to CSVSGRMNTEAFF.

This clone has just a few counts. The rearrangement links TRBV2 to TRBJ2-2; maybe TRBD1 (6 bases). V was clipped by 3 bases and J by 2 bases, with 13 bases between them. This CDR3 contains 16 residues. The germline V gene encodes CDR1 SNHLY and CDR2 FYNNEI. The CDR3 sequence is CASSDQGHRNTGELFF. The CDR3 bases are TGTGCCAGCAGTGACCAGGGACACCGAAACACCGGGGAGCTGTTTTTT.

This clone was picked up a small number of times. The chain links TRBV30 to TRBJ1-1, with D hard to call. CDR3 size: 13 residues. The V gene's germline CDR1 is GTSNPN and CDR2 SVGIG (reference sequence). V was pared by 0 bases and J by 11 bases, with 16 bases between. Here the CDR3 DNA reads TGTGCCTGGAGTGTGTTGACCCCCGGGTGGGCTTTCTTT. This encodes CAWSVLTPGWAFF.

This clone was counted between two and nine times. The genes are TRBV30 and TRBJ1-5; no firm D call. V was pared by 0 bases and J by 6 bases, with 15 bases between. There are 15 residues in the CDR3. Germline CDR1 and CDR2: GTSNPN and SVGIG (reference sequence). The CDR3 DNA sequence: TGTGCCTGGAGTGTGGGCCGCTCGTGGGGTCAGCCCCAGCATTTT. It translates to CAWSVGRSWGQPQHF.

This clone appeared a few times. The V gene is TRBV7-8, the J gene TRBJ2-3; TRBD1 matches at 7 bases. Germline loops: CDR1 SGHVS, CDR2 FQNEAQ. The CDR3 runs to 15 residues. Trimming removed 1 base from V and 5 bases from J; junction bases left unmatched: 6. CDR3 amino acids: CASSLGVQGKDTQYF. CDR3 sequence (DNA): TGTGCCAGCAGCTTAGGAGTACAGGGGAAAGATACGCAGTATTTT.

This chain uses TRBV15 with TRBJ2-1; 7 positions agree with TRBD1. V trimming: 1 base; J trimming: 7 bases; junction bases outside the gene matches: 4. This CDR3 contains 14 residues. The germline gives CDR1 LNHNV, CDR2 YYDKDF (reference sequence). This CDR3 reads CATSRGGTVNEQFF. In nucleotides, the CDR3 is TGTGCCACCAGCAGAGGGGGGACAGTAAATGAGCAGTTCTTC.

This clone showed up just a few times. J is TRBJ1-1 and V is TRBV29-1; D remains unclear. From germline, CDR1 is SQVTM and CDR2 ANQGSEA. The CDR3 is made up of 12 amino acids. Trimming took off 6 bases at V and 1 base at J, with 9 bases between the two ends. This CDR3 reads CSVEKRNTEAFF. The CDR3 DNA reads TGCAGCGTCGAAAAGCGGAACACTGAAGCTTTCTTT. Looking up the rest from reference TRBV29-1 and TRBJ1-1 gives the full variable domain: SAVISQKPSRDICQRGTSLTIQCQVDSQVTMMFWYRQQPGQSLTLIATANQGSEATYESGFVIDKFPISRPNLTFSTLTVSNMSPEDSSIYLCSVEKRNTEAFFGQGTRLTVV.